The 5 T cell receptor beta chains below come from one sample, sequenced in a study of early T cells in non-severe SARS-CoV-2 infection. Using its own MiXCR run on the 5' RACE reads, TCRdb lists one record per CDR3 protein. The sample has over 85,000 distinct CDR3 sequences, about an eighth seen once. Specimen: whole blood. The origin of the receptors is an adult who was a healthcare worker with PCR-confirmed SARS-CoV-2 infection or an uninfected control (not recorded which).

The chain is built from TRBV7-9 and TRBJ2-1, with a weak D call TRBD2 (5 bases). V lost 3 bases and J lost 0, with 15 bases in between. The germline V gene encodes CDR1 SEHNR and CDR2 FQNEAQ (reference sequence). The CDR3 covers 17 residues. The CDR3 DNA follows: TGTGCCAGCAGCTTCGTCAGAGGGCCCTACTCCTACAATGAGCAGTTCTTC. The encoded protein is CASSFVRGPYSYNEQFF.

The sample holds many counts of this clonotype. This chain links TRBV2 with TRBJ1-1; TRBD1 matches 7 bases. Germline-derived CDR1 and CDR2 are SNHLY and FYNNEI. The length of the CDR3 is 17 residues. V gave up 8 bases and J gave up 4 bases; unmatched junction bases: 19. CDR3 sequence reads: CASYGRGLQVEGTEAFF. DNA for the CDR3: TGTGCCAGCTATGGGAGGGGGCTCCAAGTCGAGGGCACTGAAGCTTTCTTT.

This clonotype was observed a handful of times. The V and J genes are TRBV7-2 and TRBJ2-3; 14 bases are shared with TRBD2. This CDR3 has 16 amino acids. Germline lookup yields CDR1 SGHTA and CDR2 FQGNSA. Trimming removed 3 bases from V and 4 bases from J; junction bases left unmatched: 3. The CDR3 DNA sequence: TGTGCCAGCAGCTTGGGACTAGCGGGAGCGTCAGATACGCAGTATTTT. Protein: CASSLGLAGASDTQYF.

This clonotype was detected many times. The chain couples TRBV5-4 to TRBJ2-5; no reliable D call. Germline V CDR1 and CDR2: SGHNT, YYREEE (reference sequence). The CDR3 is 13 residues long. Trimming pared 2 bases from V and 3 bases from J, leaving 8 bases between. The CDR3 here is CASSFLGEETQYF. In nucleotides, the CDR3 is TGTGCCAGCAGCTTTTTGGGCGAAGAGACCCAGTACTTC.

The genes are TRBV20-1 and TRBJ2-3, with 8 bases fitting TRBD2. V lost 1 base and J lost 7; bases outside the gene matches: 1. Germline loops: CDR1 DFQATT, CDR2 SNEGSKA (reference sequence). The length of the CDR3 is 12 residues. The CDR3 region is CSARGLAYTQYF. CDR3 nucleotides: TGCAGTGCTAGAGGACTAGCGTATACGCAGTATTTT.